Listed here are 18 T cell receptor beta chains from one sample, sequenced in a study of blood T cells in healthy people across ages. It was with a sample-barcoded 5' primer and a J-beta primer mix that a second PCR of roughly 6 to 12 cycles was run. TCRdb reprocessed the 5' RACE reads via MiXCR and lists one record per CDR3 protein. The sample holds fewer than 800,000 distinct CDR3 sequences, 25% seen once. This sample was also put to use in a study of T cells of mothers and their children.

The sample was blood. These receptors were taken from a boy under 18 in good health.

The rearrangement joins TRBV6-1 to TRBJ2-7; a weak D match, TRBD1 (6 bases). Germline V gene lookup returns CDR1 MNHNS and CDR2 SASEGT. Trimming removed 10 bases from V and 2 bases from J, with 15 bases in between. CDR3 length: 13 residues. The CDR3 is CATRGMGAYEQYF. The CDR3 nucleotides read TGTGCCACAAGGGGGATGGGAGCCTACGAGCAGTACTTC.

V usage is TRBV6-2 or TRBV6-3 and J usage is TRBJ2-3, with TRBD1 matching over 10 bases. The CDR3 sequence is 13 residues long. Germline CDR1 and CDR2: MNHEY and SVGEGT. V dropped 10 bases and J dropped 4; count of bases not matched to a gene: 5. The CDR3: CATRTGGPDTQYF. CDR3 DNA sequence: TGTGCCACGCGGACAGGGGGGCCAGATACGCAGTATTTT.

J is TRBJ2-7 and V is TRBV20-1, with D unclear. Germline CDR1 DFQATT, CDR2 SNEGSKA (reference sequence). The CDR3 is 15 residues long. V lost 8 bases and J lost 0, with 20 bases in between. CDR3 in DNA: TGCAGTACACGCCCGTCGTCGCAGCTCTCCTACGAGCAGTACTTC. It yields the protein CSTRPSSQLSYEQYF.

CDR3 amino acids: CAISREVPSGNTIYF. CDR3 in DNA: TGTGCCATCAGCAGGGAGGTTCCTTCTGGAAACACCATATATTTT. The gene calls are TRBV10-3 and TRBJ1-3; a possible D gene is TRBD1 (5 bases). V gave up 6 bases and J gave up 1 base, with 13 bases separating them. The CDR3 runs to 15 residues. From germline, CDR1 is ENHRY and CDR2 SYGVKD.

This chain connects TRBV7-8 to TRBJ2-4; 7 positions match TRBD2. This CDR3 has 16 amino acids. J was trimmed by 6 bases and V by 3 bases; bases with no gene match: 11. The germline CDR1 and CDR2 sequences are SGHVS and FQNEAQ. The CDR3 coding sequence is TGTGCCAGCAGCTTGGCCCCTTGGGGGGGTGGAAACATTCAGTACTTC. Protein product: CASSLAPWGGGNIQYF.

In its sample, this clonotype was seen a few times. The gene calls are TRBV20-1 and TRBJ2-5; 10 nucleotides match TRBD2. This CDR3 contains 14 residues. The trim removed 8 bases at V and 4 bases at J, leaving 10 bases unmatched. Germline CDR1 and CDR2: DFQATT and SNEGSKA (reference sequence). The CDR3 region is CSTLAGVSGETQYF. In DNA, the CDR3 is TGCAGTACTCTAGCGGGGGTTTCCGGAGAGACCCAGTACTTC.

This rearrangement joins TRBV12-3 or TRBV12-4 to TRBJ1-1; D gene ambiguous. The V end was cut by 10 bases, the J end by 5 bases, with 17 bases between. This CDR3 is built from 13 residues. The DNA for the CDR3 is TGTGCCACTGCACTGCGCGGTGGAACTGAAGCTTTCTTT. Amino acids: CATALRGGTEAFF.

The V and J genes are TRBV3-1 and TRBJ1-4; D may be TRBD1 (6 bases). Germline V gives CDR1 LGHDT, CDR2 YNNKEL (reference sequence). The length of the CDR3 is 13 residues. V gave up 2 bases and J gave up 7 bases, with 8 bases separating them. The CDR3 here is CASSQRGGEKLFF. CDR3 in DNA: TGTGCCAGCAGCCAAAGAGGGGGTGAAAAACTGTTTTTT.

This clonotype was counted only a few times. The rearrangement uses TRBV14 and TRBJ2-2; D is possibly TRBD2 (6 bases). The CDR3 contains 12 residues. Trimming removed 5 bases from V and 9 bases from J, with 10 bases in between. Germline CDR1 SGHDN, CDR2 FVKESK. CDR3 coding DNA: TGTGCCAGCAGCTCCCTAGCGAGGGAGCTGTTTTTT. Translating gives CASSSLARELFF. Full variable domain (remainder filled in from reference TRBV14 and TRBJ2-2): EAGVTQFPSHSVIEKGQTVTLRCDPISGHDNLYWYRRVMGKEIKFLLHFVKESKQDESGMPNNRFLAERTGGTYSTLKVQPAELEDSGVYFCASSSLARELFFGEGSRLTVL.

The V gene is TRBV20-1, the J gene TRBJ2-3; TRBD2 aligns across 7 bases. CDR1 is DFQATT, CDR2 SNEGSKA, per germline (reference sequence). This CDR3 comprises 13 residues. V lost 3 bases, J lost 3 bases, and 3 bases stayed unmatched. The CDR3 sequence: CSASPGGTDTQYF. The CDR3 DNA follows: TGCAGTGCTAGTCCGGGAGGTACAGATACGCAGTATTTT.

This chain uses TRBV14 with TRBJ2-5, with 8 bases that match TRBD2. This CDR3 has 16 residues. Germline V gives CDR1 SGHDN, CDR2 FVKESK. The V and J ends lost 1 base and 4 bases, in that order; junction bases with no gene match: 8. Here the CDR3 DNA reads TGTGCCAGCAGCCAAGCCGACGGGAGGGCCGGAGAGACCCAGTACTTC. This codes for CASSQADGRAGETQYF.

This clonotype was observed a handful of times. This chain connects TRBV3-1 to TRBJ2-5; D is perhaps TRBD2 (6 bases). Trimming removed 1 base from V and 5 bases from J, with 14 bases in between. Germline V gives CDR1 LGHDT, CDR2 YNNKEL (reference sequence). The CDR3 has 15 amino acids. The CDR3 region has the DNA TGTGCCAGCAGCCAAGTGGGCGGGAACGGGGAGACCCAGTACTTC. Protein product: CASSQVGGNGETQYF.

Of note for this clonotype: Mismatch with germline at one junction end may stem from a read error. The rearrangement links TRBV5-6 to TRBJ2-3; D may be TRBD1 (6 bases). Germline V CDR1 and CDR2: SGHDT, YYEEEE. CDR3 length equals 18 residues. The chain's CDR3 is CASSLLVGTTDITYTQYF. The CDR3 bases are TGTGCCAGCAGCTTGTTGGTGGGGACAACGGATATCACATATACGCAGTATTTT. Filled out from reference TRBV5-6 and TRBJ2-3, the complete variable domain reads DAGVTQSPTHLIKTRGQQVTLRCSPKSGHDTVSWYQQALGQGPQFIFQYYEEEERQRGNFPDRFSGHQFPNYSSELNVNALLLGDSALYLCASSLLVGTTDITYTQYFGPGTRLTVL.

The chain has TRBV20-1 and TRBJ1-1, with D perhaps TRBD1 (5 bases). V lost 4 bases and J lost 4, with 13 bases in between. Germline loops: CDR1 DFQATT, CDR2 SNEGSKA (reference sequence). The CDR3 contains 13 residues. The DNA of the CDR3 is TGCAGTGCTAAGAGTGGGGGAGGCACTGAAGCTTTCTTT. It yields the protein CSAKSGGGTEAFF.

The rearrangement links TRBV11-1 to TRBJ2-5; TRBD2 is a possible D gene (5 bases). Germline V gene lookup returns CDR1 SGHAT and CDR2 FQDESV (reference sequence). V shed 5 bases and J shed 5 bases, with 12 bases lying between them. The CDR3 runs to 13 residues. CDR3 nucleotides: TGTGCCAGCAGCCCCCCGGGATACGAGACCCAGTACTTC. It encodes CASSPPGYETQYF.

This clonotype occurred a few times. The J gene is TRBJ2-2, the V gene TRBV5-6; unclear D gene. The CDR3 length is 13 residues. The germline gives CDR1 SGHDT, CDR2 YYEEEE. V lost 4 bases to trimming and J lost 6 bases, with 10 bases between them. The CDR3 sequence: CASSPVSAGELFF. In nucleotides, the CDR3 is TGTGCCAGCAGCCCCGTTAGTGCCGGGGAGCTGTTTTTT.

This chain uses TRBV5-6 with TRBJ1-5; the D is unclear. Germline values: CDR1 SGHDT, CDR2 YYEEEE. Trimming stripped 2 bases from V and 1 base from J, with 13 bases between. The CDR3 sequence is 16 residues long. The CDR3 bases are TGTGCCAGCAGCTTCTTCGAGGAGATGAGCAATCAGCCCCAGCATTTT. It specifies CASSFFEEMSNQPQHF.

In its sample, this clonotype was seen a few times. The chain links TRBV29-1 to TRBJ2-1, with 16 bases aligning to TRBD2. V lost 4 bases to trimming and J lost 6 bases; unmatched junction nucleotides: 3. Germline V lookup: CDR1 SQVTM, CDR2 ANQGSEA. This CDR3 has 15 amino acids. The CDR3 DNA follows: TGCAGCGTTGGCGGGACTAGCGGGAGGGTCAATGAGCAGTTCTTC. It translates to CSVGGTSGRVNEQFF.